Presented here are 21 T cell receptor beta chains from one specimen sequenced in a study of blood T cell repertoires in COVID-19. Clones were read by immunoSEQ multiplex PCR, and TCRdb kept only the in-frame ones, dropping some. The sample lists tens of thousands of clones, approximately 79% seen once, with over 9% in the top ten. Specimen: peripheral blood. Source of these receptors: a human donor in a cohort sampled during active COVID-19.

This rearrangement joins TRBV7-8 to TRBJ2-7; no definite D call. Trimming took off 5 bases at V and 3 bases at J, with 14 bases between the two ends. CDR1 SGHVS and CDR2 FQNEAQ come from the germline V gene. The CDR3 totals 14 residues. In DNA, the CDR3 is TGTGCCAGCAGCGATACCGGGTCCAACTACGAGCAGTACTTC. Protein sequence: CASSDTGSNYEQYF. The complete variable domain, with remaining parts taken from reference TRBV7-8 and TRBJ2-7, reads GAGVSQSPRYKVAKRGQDVALRCDPISGHVSLFWYQQALGQGPEFLTYFQNEAQLDKSGLPSDRFFAERPEGSVSTLKIQRTQQEDSAVYLCASSDTGSNYEQYFGPGTRLTVT.

The chain recombines TRBV4-3 with TRBJ1-1, with D possibly matching TRBD1 (5 bases). This CDR3 region has 14 residues. The germline V gene has CDR1 LGHNA and CDR2 YSLEER. V lost 3 bases to trimming and J lost 1 base, with 9 bases between them. CDR3 in amino acids: CASSHVGGNTEAFF. The DNA of the CDR3 is TGCGCCAGCAGCCATGTCGGGGGGAACACTGAAGCTTTCTTT.

The chain couples TRBV5-8 to TRBJ1-4; TRBD1 matches 9 bases. This CDR3 has 16 residues. Germline V gene data show CDR1 as SGHTS and CDR2 as YDEGEE. Losses at the gene ends were 1 base for V and 5 bases for J; bases not matched to a gene: 6. In nucleotides, the CDR3 is TGTGCCAGCAGCTTGACTGGACAGGGGTCGAATGAAAAACTGTTTTTT. Its translation is CASSLTGQGSNEKLFF. The full variable domain, completed using reference TRBV5-8 and TRBJ1-4, is EAGVTQSPTHLIKTRGQQATLRCSPISGHTSVYWYQQALGLGLQFLLWYDEGEERNRGNFPPRFSGRQFPNYSSELNVNALELEDSALYLCASSLTGQGSNEKLFFGSGTQLSVL.

This chain connects TRBV20-1 to TRBJ2-2; 7 nucleotides agree with TRBD2. CDR1 and CDR2 (germline): DFQATT, SNEGSKA (reference sequence). Germline trimming cut 3 bases from V and 6 bases from J; bases unmatched to any gene: 10. This CDR3 has 15 residues. This chain's CDR3 is CSASRLAGGSGELFF. The CDR3 coding sequence is TGCAGTGCTAGTCGACTAGCCGGGGGGTCCGGGGAGCTGTTTTTT.

CDR3 sequence: CASSLLRAGVETQYF. The CDR3 DNA follows: TGTGCCAGCAGCTTACTGCGTGCGGGGGTAGAGACCCAGTACTTC. The gene calls are TRBV7-2 and TRBJ2-5; 7 bases line up with TRBD2. J gave up 4 bases and V 2 bases, and 7 bases lay outside the gene matches. The CDR3 length is 15 residues. Germline values: CDR1 SGHTA, CDR2 FQGNSA.

The CDR3 sequence: CASSFGMRTYGYTF. DNA for the CDR3: TGTGCCAGCAGTTTCGGGATGCGGACCTATGGCTACACCTTC. The rearrangement uses TRBV28 and TRBJ1-2; D is unclear. Per the germline V gene, CDR1 is MDHEN and CDR2 is SYDVKM. This CDR3 comprises 14 residues. Trimming left V 3 bases short and J 4 bases short, with 12 bases between.

The chain carries TRBV19 and TRBJ2-3; 8 bases agree with TRBD2. The CDR3 covers 15 residues. The V gene's germline CDR1 is LNHDA and CDR2 SQIVND (reference sequence). V lost 8 bases, J lost 2 bases, and 9 bases stayed unmatched. The CDR3 DNA reads TGTGCCAGTTCTTGGAGCGGGAGATCCACAGATACGCAGTATTTT. This codes for CASSWSGRSTDTQYF.

The V call is TRBV11-2, the J call TRBJ2-7; tentative D call: TRBD2 (6 bases). Germline CDR1 is SGHAT and CDR2 is FQNNGV. The V gene lost 3 bases and the J gene lost 3 bases, with 12 bases spanning the gap. The CDR3 totals 14 residues. In DNA, the CDR3 is TGTGCCAGCAGCTTTAGCGGAGGGGACTACGAGCAGTACTTC. It encodes CASSFSGGDYEQYF.

The chain joins TRBV5-1 to TRBJ1-3, with D unresolved. V lost 0 bases and J lost 4, with 8 bases in between. This CDR3 is 14 amino acids long. CDR1 is SGHRS and CDR2 is YFSETQ in the germline V gene. The CDR3 sequence is CASSLGRKGNTIYF. The CDR3 DNA is TGCGCCAGCAGCTTGGGCAGAAAGGGAAACACCATATATTTT.

The J gene is TRBJ2-7, the V gene TRBV7-9; D is ambiguous. Germline loops: CDR1 SEHNR, CDR2 FQNEAQ (reference sequence). The CDR3 has 13 amino acids. Trimming removed 1 base from V and 3 bases from J, with 7 bases in between. This chain's CDR3 is CASSLELSYEQYF. CDR3 nucleotide sequence: TGTGCCAGCAGCTTAGAGCTGAGCTACGAGCAGTACTTC.

V usage is TRBV19 and J usage is TRBJ2-1; D is undetermined. Trimming stripped 7 bases from V and 6 bases from J, with 13 bases between. CDR1 is LNHDA and CDR2 is SQIVND in the germline V gene (reference sequence). CDR3 size: 13 residues. Here the CDR3 reads CASNAGPLNEQFF. The CDR3 region has the DNA TGTGCCAGTAATGCAGGTCCACTCAATGAGCAGTTCTTC.

The sample holds one count of this clone. The chain employs TRBV6-5 and TRBJ1-1, with D unclear. The V end was cut by 0 bases, the J end by 4 bases, with 12 bases between. The germline V gene encodes CDR1 MNHEY and CDR2 SVGAGI. This CDR3 is 15 amino acids long. The CDR3 region has the DNA TGTGCCAGCAGTTACTCCACGGGGTTTGTCACTGAAGCTTTCTTT. Its protein product is CASSYSTGFVTEAFF.

The J gene is TRBJ2-3, the V gene TRBV5-1, with a weak D call TRBD1 (5 bases). Germline-derived CDR1 and CDR2 are SGHRS and YFSETQ. Trimming pared 4 bases from V and 2 bases from J, leaving 17 bases between. The CDR3 totals 16 residues. The CDR3 DNA sequence: TGCGCCAGCAGCCCCCTGCAGGGTGGGTACACAGATACGCAGTATTTT. As protein: CASSPLQGGYTDTQYF.

This clone was detected once. The J gene is TRBJ2-7, the V gene TRBV19; TRBD1 is a possible D gene (5 bases). Deletions cut 3 bases from V and 5 bases from J, with 14 bases between. This CDR3 has 14 amino acids. CDR1 is LNHDA, CDR2 SQIVND, per germline (reference sequence). Here the CDR3 DNA reads TGTGCCAGTAGTATCGGGCAGGGCTTGAACGAGCAGTACTTC. This codes for CASSIGQGLNEQYF. Variable domain in full (rest from reference TRBV19 and TRBJ2-7): DGGITQSPKYLFRKEGQNVTLSCEQNLNHDAMYWYRQDPGQGLRLIYYSQIVNDFQKGDIAEGYSVSREKKESFPLTVTSAQKNPTAFYLCASSIGQGLNEQYFGPGTRLTVT.

This sequence joins TRBV6-5 and TRBJ2-7; perhaps TRBD1 as D (6 bases). The CDR3 covers 14 residues. Germline loops: CDR1 MNHEY, CDR2 SVGAGI. V lost 2 bases to trimming and J lost 7 bases, with 15 bases between them. As DNA, the CDR3 is TGTGCCAGCAGTTACGCCGGGACACCAAGGGAGCAGTACTTC. Its translation: CASSYAGTPREQYF.

This chain joins TRBV6-5 and TRBJ1-5; D might be TRBD1 (6 bases). CDR3 length: 14 residues. Trimming cost V 6 bases and J 5 bases, with 14 bases left between them. Germline V CDR1 and CDR2: MNHEY, SVGAGI. The CDR3 region is CASRVRGGYQPQHF. DNA for the CDR3: TGTGCCAGCAGGGTTCGGGGGGGCTATCAGCCCCAGCATTTT.

To note about this clone: A read error may produce the germline difference seen at one junction end. The J gene is TRBJ2-7, the V gene TRBV7-8; D remains ambiguous. The CDR3 loop spans 13 amino acids. Germline CDR1 SGHVS, CDR2 FQNEAQ. The CDR3 DNA follows: TGTGCCAGCAGCCCCGGGTTTACCTACGAGCAGTGCTTC. Translation: CASSPGFTYEQCF.

V gene TRBV30 combines with J gene TRBJ2-5; TRBD2 is a possible D gene (5 bases). This CDR3 is 15 amino acids long. V lost 3 bases and J lost 5, with 19 bases in between. Germline assignment: CDR1 GTSNPN and CDR2 SVGIG (reference sequence). Here the CDR3 DNA reads TGTGCCTGGAGCCTAGGACTGGCTCGTGGGGAGACCCAGTACTTC. Translated, it gives CAWSLGLARGETQYF.

This rearrangement joins TRBV19 to TRBJ1-4, with D uncertain. This CDR3 has 15 residues. V lost 7 bases, J lost 5 bases, and 17 bases lay in between. The germline gives CDR1 LNHDA, CDR2 SQIVND (reference sequence). CDR3 coding DNA: TGTGCCAGTAACACAAGAGGGCAGTTGAATGAAAAACTGTTTTTT. Its protein is CASNTRGQLNEKLFF.

The gene calls are TRBV3-1 (or the pseudogene TRBV3-2) and TRBJ1-4; D is perhaps TRBD1 (5 bases). This CDR3 is 13 amino acids long. Trimming removed 0 bases at V and 11 bases at J, with 10 bases between. Germline V CDR1 and CDR2: LGHDT, YNNKEL (reference sequence). For the CDR3, the DNA is TGTGCCAGCAGCCAAGATATAGGGGATAAACTGTTTTTT. This gives the protein CASSQDIGDKLFF.

The gene calls are TRBV7-9 and TRBJ1-3; no reliable D call. CDR3 length: 19 residues. The V gene lost 2 bases and the J gene lost 0 bases, with 20 bases spanning the gap. Per germline, CDR1 SEHNR and CDR2 FQNEAQ (reference sequence). CDR3 coding DNA: TGTGCCAGCAGCTTAAATGGCGGGGTTAGGTTTGACTCTGGAAACACCATATATTTT. This sequence encodes CASSLNGGVRFDSGNTIYF.